This is a list of T cell receptor beta chains from one sample in a study of regulatory T cells in long-lasting Graves disease. TCRdb re-called the multiplex PCR reads through MiXCR, storing one row per CDR3 protein. The data contain under 300,000 distinct CDR3 sequences, about 17% of them singletons. This same sample was also taken into another study, of T cells in Graves' hyperthyroidism and ophthalmopathy.

Sample: peripheral blood mononuclear cells (PBMCs), taken at new diagnosis, from a patient treated with antithyroid drugs. These receptors were collected from a woman aged 25 to 45 with Graves disease. The CDR3 runs from the conserved cysteine through the conserved F or W. D genes are given only for firm matches. Clone size is stated in some rows and not others, as once, few, many or a class when expanded.

d_call	clone_size	j_call	v_call	cdr3_aa	cdr3_nt
.	many	TRBJ1-1	TRBV27	CATMPGGTLAEAFF	TGTGCCACCATGCCCGGGGGGACGTTGGCTGAAGCTTTCTTT
.	few	TRBJ2-4	TRBV6-2/TRBV6-3	CASSPHSFKNIQYF	TGTGCCAGCAGCCCACACAGCTTCAAAAACATTCAGTACTTC
.	few	TRBJ1-2	TRBV11-2	CASSLEGDGYTF	TGTGCCAGCAGCTTAGAAGGGGACGGCTACACCTTC
.	few	TRBJ2-7	TRBV19	CASSIAGGQYEQYF	TGTGCCAGTAGTATAGCCGGGGGACAGTACGAGCAGTACTTC
.	many	TRBJ1-1	TRBV18	CASFEVNTEAFF	TGTGCCAGCTTCGAGGTTAACACTGAAGCTTTCTTT
.	.	TRBJ1-1	TRBV7-9	CASSPTVWNTEAFF	TGTGCCAGCAGCCCGACAGTTTGGAACACTGAAGCTTTCTTT
TRBD1	many	TRBJ1-6	TRBV6-1	CASRTGTGYSPLHF	TGTGCCAGCAGGACCGGGACAGGGTATTCACCCCTCCACTTT
.	many	TRBJ2-1	TRBV29-1	CSVDRPNEQFF	TGCAGCGTTGACAGGCCCAATGAGCAGTTCTTC
.	many	TRBJ2-7	TRBV13	CASSAQRGGTYEQYF	TGTGCCAGCAGCGCCCAACGTGGCGGGACCTACGAGCAGTACTTC
.	many	TRBJ1-4	TRBV7-2	CASSSSPTNEKLFF	TGTGCCAGCAGCAGCAGTCCAACTAATGAAAAACTGTTTTTT
.	.	TRBJ2-3	TRBV4-2	CASSQLDTDTQYF	TGTGCCAGCAGCCAACTAGACACAGATACGCAGTATTTT
.	many	TRBJ2-3	TRBV29-1	CTISRQGTDTQYF	TGCACCATATCTCGACAGGGCACAGATACGCAGTATTTT
.	.	TRBJ1-1	TRBV7-9	CASSVKGLGTEAFF	TGTGCCAGCAGCGTAAAAGGGCTAGGCACTGAAGCTTTCTTT